This T cell receptor beta chain is from a study of graft-versus-host responses after intestinal transplantation. For the study at large: Recipients uniformly received anti-thymocyte globulin induction, followed by tacrolimus and steroids for approximately 3 years. Findings and caveats of the study: Researchers found peak circulating GvH clone levels linked to early post-transplant HvG declines.

The method was immunoSEQ multiplex PCR; TCRdb's version includes in-frame clones alone and lacks a portion of them. This table has more than 15,000 clones, 38% appearing once. The authors seeded roughly 200,000 CFSE-labeled responder cells together with roughly 200,000 irradiated stimulator cells tagged with violet dye. This clone showed up just a few times. Per the germline V gene, CDR1 is SNHLY and CDR2 is FYNNEI. The CDR3 is 15 amino acids. J was trimmed by 5 bases and V by 6 bases; bases with no gene match: 12. V and J are TRBV2 and TRBJ2-5; 7 bases are shared with TRBD2. Source: alloreactive CD8+ T cells from a mixed lymphocyte reaction culture, taken before intestinal transplant. This sample's subset: CFSE-low proliferating T cells sorted from approximately six-day pre-transplant mixed lymphocyte reaction (GvH or HvG direction). The clonotype was recovered from a human patient who received an intestinal transplant. CDR3 region: CASSLGGQGGETQYF. For the CDR3, the DNA is TGTGCCAGCAGCTTAGGAGGCCAGGGAGGGGAGACCCAGTACTTC.